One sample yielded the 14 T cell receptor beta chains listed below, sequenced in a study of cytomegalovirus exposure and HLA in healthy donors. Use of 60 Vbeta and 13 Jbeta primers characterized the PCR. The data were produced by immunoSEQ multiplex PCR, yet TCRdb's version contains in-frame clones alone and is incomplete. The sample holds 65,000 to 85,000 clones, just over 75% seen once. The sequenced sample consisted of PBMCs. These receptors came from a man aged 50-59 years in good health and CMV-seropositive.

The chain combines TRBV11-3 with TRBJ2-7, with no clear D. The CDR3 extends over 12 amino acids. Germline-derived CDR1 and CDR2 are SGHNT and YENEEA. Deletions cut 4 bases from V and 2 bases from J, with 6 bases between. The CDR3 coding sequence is TGTGCCAGCAGCTCCCGTCCCTACGAGCAGTACTTC. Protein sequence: CASSSRPYEQYF. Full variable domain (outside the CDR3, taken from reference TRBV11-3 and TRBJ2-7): EAGVVQSPRYKIIEKKQPVAFWCNPISGHNTLYWYLQNLGQGPELLIRYENEEAVDDSQLPKDRFSAERLKGVDSTLKIQPAELGDSAVYLCASSSRPYEQYFGPGTRLTVT.

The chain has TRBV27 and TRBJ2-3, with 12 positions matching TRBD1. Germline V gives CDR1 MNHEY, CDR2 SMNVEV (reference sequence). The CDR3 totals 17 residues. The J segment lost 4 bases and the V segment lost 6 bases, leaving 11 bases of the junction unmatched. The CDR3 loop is CASRPDPGTGGADTQYF. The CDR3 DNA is TGTGCCAGCAGACCAGACCCCGGGACAGGGGGCGCAGATACGCAGTATTTT.

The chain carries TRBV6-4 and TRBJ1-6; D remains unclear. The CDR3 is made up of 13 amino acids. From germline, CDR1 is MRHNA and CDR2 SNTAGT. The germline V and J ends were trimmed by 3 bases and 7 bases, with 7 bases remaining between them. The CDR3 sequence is CASSDEPNSPLHF. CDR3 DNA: TGTGCCAGCAGTGATGAGCCCAATTCACCCCTCCACTTT.

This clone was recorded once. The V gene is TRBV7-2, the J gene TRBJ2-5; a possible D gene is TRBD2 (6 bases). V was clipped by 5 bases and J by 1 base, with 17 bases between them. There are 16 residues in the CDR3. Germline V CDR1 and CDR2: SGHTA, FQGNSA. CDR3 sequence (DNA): TGTGCCAGCAGCCCCCCTGGATCTAGCGTCCAAGAGACCCAGTACTTC. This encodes CASSPPGSSVQETQYF.

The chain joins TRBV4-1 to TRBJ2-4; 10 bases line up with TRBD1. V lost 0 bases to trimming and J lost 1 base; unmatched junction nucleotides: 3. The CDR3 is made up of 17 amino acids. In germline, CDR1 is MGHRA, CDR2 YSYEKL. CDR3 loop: CASSQDRTGGAKNIQYF. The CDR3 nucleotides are TGCGCCAGCAGCCAAGATAGGACAGGGGGGGCCAAAAACATTCAGTACTTC.

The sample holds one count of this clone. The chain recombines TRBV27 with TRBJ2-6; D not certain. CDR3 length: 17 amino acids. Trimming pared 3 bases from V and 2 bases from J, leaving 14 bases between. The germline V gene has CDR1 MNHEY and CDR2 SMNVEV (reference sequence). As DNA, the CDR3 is TGTGCCAGCAGTTTCGTCCCCGTGGCAGCTGGGGCCAACGTCCTGACTTTC. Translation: CASSFVPVAAGANVLTF.

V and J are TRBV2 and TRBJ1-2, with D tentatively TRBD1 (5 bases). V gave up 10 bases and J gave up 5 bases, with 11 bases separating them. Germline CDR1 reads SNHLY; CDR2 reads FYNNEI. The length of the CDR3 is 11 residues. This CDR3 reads CATSDRYGYTF. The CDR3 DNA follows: TGTGCCACGTCCGACAGATATGGCTACACCTTC. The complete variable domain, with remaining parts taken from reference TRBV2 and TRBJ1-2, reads EPEVTQTPSHQVTQMGQEVILRCVPISNHLYFYWYRQILGQKVEFLVSFYNNEISEKSEIFDDQFSVERPDGSNFTLKIRSTKLEDSAMYFCATSDRYGYTFGSGTRLTVV.

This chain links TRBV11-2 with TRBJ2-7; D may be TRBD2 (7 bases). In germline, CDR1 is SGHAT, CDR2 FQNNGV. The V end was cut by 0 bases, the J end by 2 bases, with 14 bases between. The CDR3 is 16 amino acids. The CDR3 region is CASSLDRGGGTYEQYF. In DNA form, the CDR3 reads TGTGCCAGCAGCTTAGATCGGGGAGGGGGAACCTACGAGCAGTACTTC.

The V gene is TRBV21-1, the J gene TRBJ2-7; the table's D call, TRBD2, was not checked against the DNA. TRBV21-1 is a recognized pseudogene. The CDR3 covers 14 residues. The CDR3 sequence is CASSKGLAGYEQYF. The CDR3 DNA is TGTGCCAGCAGCAAAGGACTAGCGGGATACGAGCAGTACTTC.

Written as DNA, the CDR3 is TGTGCCAGCAGTTACTCATCCGGGGGCCAAGAGACCCAGTACTTC. This gives the protein CASSYSSGGQETQYF. The chain carries TRBV6-6 and TRBJ2-5, with D possibly matching TRBD2 (6 bases). V was trimmed by 0 bases and J by 1 base, leaving 9 bases between them. The CDR3 consists of 15 residues. CDR1 and CDR2 (germline): MNHNY, SVGAGI (reference sequence).

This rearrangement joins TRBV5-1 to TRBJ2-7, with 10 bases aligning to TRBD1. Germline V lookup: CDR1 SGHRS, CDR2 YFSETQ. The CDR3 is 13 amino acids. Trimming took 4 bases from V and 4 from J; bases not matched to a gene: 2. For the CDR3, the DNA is TGCGCCAGCAGCGGGACAGGGGCGTACGAGCAGTACTTC. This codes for CASSGTGAYEQYF.

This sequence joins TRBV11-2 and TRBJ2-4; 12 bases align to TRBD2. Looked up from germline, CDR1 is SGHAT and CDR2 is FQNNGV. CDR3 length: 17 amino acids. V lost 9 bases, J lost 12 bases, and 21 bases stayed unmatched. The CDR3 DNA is TGTGCCAGTGAAAGGGGACTAGCGGGCCCTCGGGGTGGCAGTCAGTACTTC. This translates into CASERGLAGPRGGSQYF.

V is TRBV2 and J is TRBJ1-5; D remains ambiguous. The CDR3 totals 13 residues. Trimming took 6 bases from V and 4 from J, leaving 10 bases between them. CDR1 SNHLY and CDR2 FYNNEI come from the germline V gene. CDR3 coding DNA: TGTGCCAGCAGCCCTACGCGAAATCAGCCCCAGCATTTT. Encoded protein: CASSPTRNQPQHF. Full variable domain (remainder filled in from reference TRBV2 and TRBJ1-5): EPEVTQTPSHQVTQMGQEVILRCVPISNHLYFYWYRQILGQKVEFLVSFYNNEISEKSEIFDDQFSVERPDGSNFTLKIRSTKLEDSAMYFCASSPTRNQPQHFGDGTRLSIL.

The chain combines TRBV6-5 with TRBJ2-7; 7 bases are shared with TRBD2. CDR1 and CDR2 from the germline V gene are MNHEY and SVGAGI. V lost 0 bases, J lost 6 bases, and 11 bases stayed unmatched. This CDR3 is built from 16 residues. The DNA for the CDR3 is TGTGCCAGCAGTTACTCGATCGAGGCGGGAGTAACCGAGCAGTACTTC. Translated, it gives CASSYSIEAGVTEQYF.